A single sample is the source of the 29 T cell receptor beta chains below, sequenced in a study of blood T cell repertoires in COVID-19. Profiling relied on immunoSEQ multiplex PCR, and the TCRdb table lists in-frame clones only, not all of them. The repertoire holds more than 55,000 clones, about 90% seen once, with around 8.3% in the top ten. Sequencing used peripheral blood. The receptors derive from a human donor with active COVID-19. The donor label of this sample is uncertain.

The genes are TRBV29-1 and TRBJ2-1; weak D call: TRBD1 (5 bases). This CDR3 is 13 amino acids long. Germline loops: CDR1 SQVTM, CDR2 ANQGSEA. Trimming pared 5 bases from V and 5 bases from J, leaving 13 bases between. In DNA, the CDR3 is TGCAGCGTTCCTAACGACAGCCACAATGAGCAGTTCTTC. The encoded protein is CSVPNDSHNEQFF.

V usage is TRBV30 and J usage is TRBJ1-2, with 7 bases lining up with TRBD1. The germline gives CDR1 GTSNPN, CDR2 SVGIG (reference sequence). The V segment lost 2 bases and the J segment 5 bases; nucleotides outside the gene matches: 8. This CDR3 is 14 amino acids long. This chain's CDR3 is CAWSNRGDRYGYTF. The DNA of the CDR3 is TGTGCCTGGAGTAACAGGGGAGATCGGTATGGCTACACCTTC. Full variable domain (remainder filled in from reference TRBV30 and TRBJ1-2): SQTIHQWPATLVQPVGSPLSLECTVEGTSNPNLYWYRQAAGRGLQLLFYSVGIGQISSEVPQNLSASRPQDRQFILSSKKLLLSDSGFYLCAWSNRGDRYGYTFGSGTRLTVV.

The CDR3 sequence: CASSGTGRDGYTF. CDR3 nucleotide sequence: TGTGCCAGCAGCGGGACAGGACGAGATGGCTACACCTTC. The V gene is TRBV6-5, the J gene TRBJ1-2; the match to TRBD1 covers 8 bases. There are 13 residues in the CDR3. Germline V gene sequence: CDR1 MNHEY, CDR2 SVGAGI. Germline trimming cut 6 bases from V and 6 bases from J; bases unmatched to any gene: 6.

V usage is TRBV19 and J usage is TRBJ2-7; possibly TRBD2 for D (5 bases). Per germline, CDR1 LNHDA and CDR2 SQIVND (reference sequence). This CDR3 has 17 amino acids. V lost 1 base to trimming and J lost 0 bases, with 16 bases between them. CDR3 sequence reads: CASSIGPGGRNSYEQYF. The CDR3, as DNA: TGTGCCAGTAGTATAGGCCCCGGAGGACGGAACTCCTACGAGCAGTACTTC.

J is TRBJ2-3 and V is TRBV19; 11 positions match TRBD2. The CDR3 length is 15 residues. Germline loops: CDR1 LNHDA, CDR2 SQIVND (reference sequence). Germline trimming cut 7 bases from V and 0 bases from J; bases unmatched to any gene: 3. CDR3 nucleotides: TGTGCCAGTACGTTAGCGGGGGGGAGCACAGATACGCAGTATTTT. Protein sequence: CASTLAGGSTDTQYF.

This chain joins TRBV7-9 and TRBJ2-7; 16 bases agree with TRBD2. V trimming: 3 bases; J trimming: 2 bases; junction bases outside the gene matches: 4. The CDR3 extends over 17 amino acids. CDR1 is SEHNR, CDR2 FQNEAQ, per germline (reference sequence). CDR3 amino acids: CASSLGLAGGLTYEQYF. The CDR3 region has the DNA TGTGCCAGCAGCTTGGGACTAGCGGGGGGGCTGACCTACGAGCAGTACTTC.

This sequence joins TRBV29-1 and TRBJ2-7; TRBD1 matches 8 bases. J was trimmed by 3 bases and V by 0 bases; bases with no gene match: 7. Germline V gives CDR1 SQVTM, CDR2 ANQGSEA. The CDR3 consists of 15 residues. The CDR3 loop reads CSVEDRGTGYYEQYF. The CDR3 nucleotides read TGCAGCGTTGAAGATCGGGGGACAGGATACTACGAGCAGTACTTC.

This rearrangement joins TRBV27 to TRBJ2-2, with TRBD2 as a possible D gene (5 bases). Germline V CDR1 and CDR2: MNHEY, SMNVEV (reference sequence). The germline V and J ends were trimmed by 7 bases and 5 bases, with 14 bases remaining between them. The CDR3 contains 14 residues. CDR3 DNA sequence: TGTGCCAGCAACCCGACTCGGAGGACCGGGGAGCTGTTTTTT. It translates to CASNPTRRTGELFF.

The rearrangement links TRBV19 to TRBJ2-1; maybe TRBD2 (6 bases). The V gene lost 6 bases and the J gene lost 7 bases, with 16 bases spanning the gap. The CDR3 is 14 residues long. Per germline, CDR1 LNHDA and CDR2 SQIVND (reference sequence). CDR3 loop: CASSIWGVRNEQFF. Written as DNA, the CDR3 is TGTGCCAGTAGCATCTGGGGGGTTCGGAATGAGCAGTTCTTC.

The V call is TRBV19, the J call TRBJ2-2; D uncertain. The CDR3 sequence is 12 residues long. Trimming took off 7 bases at V and 6 bases at J, with 9 bases between the two ends. Germline V gene data show CDR1 as LNHDA and CDR2 as SQIVND (reference sequence). The CDR3 loop reads CASTTPPGELFF. DNA for the CDR3: TGTGCCAGTACTACGCCACCCGGGGAGCTGTTTTTT. The full variable domain, completed using reference TRBV19 and TRBJ2-2, is DGGITQSPKYLFRKEGQNVTLSCEQNLNHDAMYWYRQDPGQGLRLIYYSQIVNDFQKGDIAEGYSVSREKKESFPLTVTSAQKNPTAFYLCASTTPPGELFFGEGSRLTVL.

CDR3 nucleotide sequence: TGTGCCAGCAGCCCCTGGGGCAGGGGGTTCACCGGGGAGCTGTTTTTT. Amino acid sequence: CASSPWGRGFTGELFF. The rearrangement uses TRBV6-6 and TRBJ2-2; 7 bases line up with TRBD1. Unmatched junction bases numbered 11, after V lost 6 bases and J lost 4 bases. The CDR3 has 16 amino acids. Germline CDR1 is MNHNY and CDR2 is SVGAGI (reference sequence).

The chain employs TRBV19 and TRBJ2-1; 9 nucleotides agree with TRBD2. The germline V gene has CDR1 LNHDA and CDR2 SQIVND (reference sequence). The CDR3 is 14 residues long. V dropped 10 bases and J dropped 0; count of bases not matched to a gene: 4. The CDR3 loop reads CATKREVSYNEQFF. CDR3 bases: TGTGCCACCAAGCGGGAGGTCTCCTACAATGAGCAGTTCTTC.

The chain has TRBV7-2 and TRBJ2-1; 7 bases align to TRBD2. CDR3 length: 15 amino acids. The germline V gene encodes CDR1 SGHTA and CDR2 FQGNSA. V was clipped by 1 base and J by 8 bases; unmatched bases: 8. The DNA for the CDR3 is TGTGCCAGCAGCTTAGGCGCGGGGGTTCCGGATGAGCAGTTCTTC. It is translated as CASSLGAGVPDEQFF.

The gene calls are TRBV19 and TRBJ1-5, with no clear D. The CDR3 consists of 16 residues. Trimming stripped 1 base from V and 0 bases from J, with 10 bases between. Germline V gives CDR1 LNHDA, CDR2 SQIVND (reference sequence). CDR3 sequence reads: CASSIAVQDSNQPQHF. The CDR3, as DNA: TGTGCCAGTAGTATAGCCGTTCAGGATAGCAATCAGCCCCAGCATTTT. Combining the CDR3 with reference TRBV19 and TRBJ1-5 gives the whole variable domain DGGITQSPKYLFRKEGQNVTLSCEQNLNHDAMYWYRQDPGQGLRLIYYSQIVNDFQKGDIAEGYSVSREKKESFPLTVTSAQKNPTAFYLCASSIAVQDSNQPQHFGDGTRLSIL.

J is TRBJ2-5 and V is TRBV18; TRBD2 matches at 12 bases. From germline, CDR1 is KGHSH and CDR2 LQKENI. The CDR3 runs 16 residues. The V and J ends lost 3 bases and 6 bases, in that order; junction bases with no gene match: 8. The DNA of the CDR3 is TGTGCCAGCTCACCCCCCCTAGCGGGAGGGCGACAGACCCAGTACTTC. This codes for CASSPPLAGGRQTQYF. Supplemented by reference TRBV18 and TRBJ2-5, the full variable domain reads NAGVMQNPRHLVRRRGQEARLRCSPMKGHSHVYWYRQLPEEGLKFMVYLQKENIIDESGMPKERFSAEFPKEGPSILRIQQVVRGDSAAYFCASSPPLAGGRQTQYFGPGTRLLVL.

The V and J genes are TRBV5-1 and TRBJ2-3; 10 bases fit TRBD1. In germline, CDR1 is SGHRS, CDR2 YFSETQ. This CDR3 comprises 15 residues. V shed 3 bases, J shed 5 bases, and the junction held 6 bases outside the gene matches. This CDR3 is CASSSGTGAEDTQYF. CDR3 sequence (DNA): TGCGCCAGCAGCTCGGGGACAGGGGCCGAAGATACGCAGTATTTT. The full variable domain, with the rest looked up from reference TRBV5-1 and TRBJ2-3, is KAGVTQTPRYLIKTRGQQVTLSCSPISGHRSVSWYQQTPGQGLQFLFEYFSETQRNKGNFPGRFSGRQFSNSRSEMNVSTLELGDSALYLCASSSGTGAEDTQYFGPGTRLTVL.

CDR3 protein: CASKGGANGYTF. In nucleotides, the CDR3 is TGTGCCAGCAAGGGAGGGGCGAACGGCTACACCTTC. The rearrangement links TRBV6-5 to TRBJ1-2; TRBD1 might be the D (5 bases). Trimming left V 7 bases short and J 8 bases short, with 14 bases between. This CDR3 region has 12 residues. Germline CDR1 reads MNHEY; CDR2 reads SVGAGI.

V gene TRBV6-5 combines with J gene TRBJ1-2, with D perhaps TRBD1 (5 bases). This CDR3 has 14 residues. V was shortened by 0 bases and J by 5 bases, with 10 bases between the two germline ends. Germline CDR1 reads MNHEY; CDR2 reads SVGAGI. The CDR3 coding sequence is TGTGCCAGCAGTTACTCAACGGGACTTTATGGCTACACCTTC. It specifies CASSYSTGLYGYTF.

The chain recombines TRBV10-1 with TRBJ2-7; possibly TRBD1 for D (6 bases). The CDR3 spans 15 residues. V lost 2 bases and J 2 bases, leaving 13 bases between the germline ends. Germline CDR1 reads WNHNN; CDR2 reads SYGVQD (reference sequence). CDR3 region: CASSEGVTGPYEQYF. DNA for the CDR3: TGCGCCAGCAGTGAGGGGGTGACAGGACCCTACGAGCAGTACTTC.

The chain carries TRBV4-2 and TRBJ2-5; 8 nucleotides align to TRBD2. The CDR3 runs 17 residues. Germline V gene data show CDR1 as LGHNA and CDR2 as YNFKEQ. V shed 0 bases, J shed 2 bases, and the junction held 8 bases outside the gene matches. This CDR3 is CASSQDRIAGKQETQYF. As DNA, the CDR3 is TGTGCCAGCAGCCAAGATCGGATAGCGGGAAAACAAGAGACCCAGTACTTC.

The chain joins TRBV2 to TRBJ2-7; 7 bases are a match to TRBD1. There are 13 residues in the CDR3. Germline CDR1 SNHLY, CDR2 FYNNEI. The V segment lost 5 bases and the J segment 3 bases; nucleotides outside the gene matches: 4. CDR3 sequence (DNA): TGTGCCAGCAGTTTACAGGGGATCTACGAGCAGTACTTC. This encodes CASSLQGIYEQYF. Drawing the rest from reference TRBV2 and TRBJ2-7, the complete variable domain is EPEVTQTPSHQVTQMGQEVILRCVPISNHLYFYWYRQILGQKVEFLVSFYNNEISEKSEIFDDQFSVERPDGSNFTLKIRSTKLEDSAMYFCASSLQGIYEQYFGPGTRLTVT.

This clone occurred once. V is TRBV6-5 and J is TRBJ1-2; the D is unclear. Trimming left V 7 bases short and J 7 bases short, with 10 bases between. This CDR3 has 11 residues. The germline V gene has CDR1 MNHEY and CDR2 SVGAGI. The DNA for the CDR3 is TGTGCCAGCATGGGCTACAGTGGCTACACCTTC. This encodes CASMGYSGYTF.

The CDR3 DNA sequence: TGTGCCAGCAGCCACGCACTTAGCGGGGGAGAAGAGACCCAGTACTTC. It yields the protein CASSHALSGGEETQYF. The chain couples TRBV3-1 (or the pseudogene TRBV3-2) to TRBJ2-5; 9 nucleotides align to TRBD2. V lost 3 bases, J lost 3 bases, and 8 bases stayed unmatched. The CDR3 sequence is 16 residues long. Germline V lookup: CDR1 LGHDT, CDR2 YNNKEL (reference sequence).

The chain's CDR3 is CATRRGIQETQYF. The CDR3 region has the DNA TGTGCCACACGGCGGGGTATACAAGAGACCCAGTACTTC. This chain uses TRBV11-2 with TRBJ2-5, with a possible D match to TRBD2 (6 bases). V was pared by 10 bases and J by 2 bases, with 14 bases between. The CDR3 is made up of 13 amino acids. The germline V gene encodes CDR1 SGHAT and CDR2 FQNNGV.

This chain connects TRBV27 to TRBJ2-5, with D perhaps matching TRBD2 (5 bases). The CDR3 has 16 amino acids. V was pared by 3 bases and J by 5 bases, with 19 bases between. Germline CDR1 MNHEY, CDR2 SMNVEV (reference sequence). DNA for the CDR3: TGTGCCAGCAGTTTTCAACCACTTAACTTAGCGGAGACCCAGTACTTC. Translated: CASSFQPLNLAETQYF.

This rearrangement joins TRBV27 to TRBJ1-2; D is undetermined. Germline V gene sequence: CDR1 MNHEY, CDR2 SMNVEV (reference sequence). CDR3 length: 14 amino acids. Trimming took off 3 bases at V and 6 bases at J, with 14 bases between the two ends. The CDR3 is CASSFTPLMDGYTF. DNA for the CDR3: TGTGCCAGCAGTTTTACCCCACTTATGGATGGCTACACCTTC.

V and J are TRBV6-5 and TRBJ2-1, with 8 bases matching TRBD1. Germline V gene sequence: CDR1 MNHEY, CDR2 SVGAGI. The CDR3 consists of 14 residues. Trimming took 5 bases from V and 9 from J; bases not matched to a gene: 9. CDR3 bases: TGTGCCAGCAGTCTATTACAGGGGGGAGGTGAGCAGTTCTTC. Its translation: CASSLLQGGGEQFF.

This chain uses TRBV4-2 with TRBJ1-3; 7 bases fit TRBD1. V gave up 5 bases and J gave up 0 bases; unmatched junction bases: 7. From germline, CDR1 is LGHNA and CDR2 YNFKEQ. The CDR3 consists of 16 residues. The CDR3: CASSERQGVSGNTIYF. DNA of the CDR3: TGTGCCAGCAGCGAGCGACAGGGAGTCTCTGGAAACACCATATATTTT.

This clone was seen once. As DNA, the CDR3 is TGTGCCAGCAGCCGGTTGGACGGTGGGAGCTCCTACGAGCAGTACTTC. Protein product: CASSRLDGGSSYEQYF. The genes are TRBV16 and TRBJ2-7, with a possible D match to TRBD2 (5 bases). Germline CDR1 reads KGHSY; CDR2 reads FQNENV. Trimming left V 4 bases short and J 0 bases short, with 16 bases between. This CDR3 comprises 16 residues.